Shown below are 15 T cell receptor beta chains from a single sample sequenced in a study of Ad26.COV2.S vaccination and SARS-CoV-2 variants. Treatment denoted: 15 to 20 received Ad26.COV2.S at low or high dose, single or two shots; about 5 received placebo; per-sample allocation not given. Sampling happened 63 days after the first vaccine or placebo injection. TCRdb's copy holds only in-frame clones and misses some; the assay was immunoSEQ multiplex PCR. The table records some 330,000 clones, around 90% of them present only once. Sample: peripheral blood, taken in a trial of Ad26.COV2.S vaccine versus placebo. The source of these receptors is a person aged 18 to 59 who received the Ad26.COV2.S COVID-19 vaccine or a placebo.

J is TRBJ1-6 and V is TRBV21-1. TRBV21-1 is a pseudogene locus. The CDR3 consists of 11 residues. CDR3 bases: TGTGCCAGCAGCAAAGTCCACCCCCTCCACTTT. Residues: CASSKVHPLHF.

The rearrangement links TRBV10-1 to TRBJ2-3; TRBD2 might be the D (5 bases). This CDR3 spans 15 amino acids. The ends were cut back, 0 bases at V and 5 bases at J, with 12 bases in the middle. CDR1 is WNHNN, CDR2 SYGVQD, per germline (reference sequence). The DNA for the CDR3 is TGCGCCAGCAGTGAGTCCGGGATCCGAGGAGATACGCAGTATTTT. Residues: CASSESGIRGDTQYF.

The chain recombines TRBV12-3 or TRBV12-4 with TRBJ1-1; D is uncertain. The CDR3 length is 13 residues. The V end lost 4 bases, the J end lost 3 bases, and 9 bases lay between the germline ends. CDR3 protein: CASSSYLDTEAFF. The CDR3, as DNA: TGTGCCAGCAGTTCTTATTTGGACACTGAAGCTTTCTTT.

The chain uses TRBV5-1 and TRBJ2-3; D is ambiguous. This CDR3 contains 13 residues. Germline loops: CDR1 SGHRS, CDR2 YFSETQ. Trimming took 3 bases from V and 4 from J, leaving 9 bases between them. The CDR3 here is CASSSGDSDTQYF. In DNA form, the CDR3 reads TGCGCCAGCAGCTCCGGAGACTCAGATACGCAGTATTTT.

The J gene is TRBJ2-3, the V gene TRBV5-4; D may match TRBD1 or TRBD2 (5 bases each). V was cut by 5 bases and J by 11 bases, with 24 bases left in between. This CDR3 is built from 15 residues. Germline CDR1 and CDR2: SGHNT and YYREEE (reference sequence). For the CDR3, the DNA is TGTGCCAGCAGTTTTCAGTCCGGACTTTACCAGGGGCAGTATTTT. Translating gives CASSFQSGLYQGQYF.

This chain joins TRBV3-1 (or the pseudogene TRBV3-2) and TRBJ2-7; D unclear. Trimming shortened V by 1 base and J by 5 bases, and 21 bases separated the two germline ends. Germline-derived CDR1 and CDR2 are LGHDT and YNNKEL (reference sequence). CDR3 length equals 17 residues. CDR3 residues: CASSQGSRPTRYDEQYF. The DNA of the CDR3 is TGTGCCAGCAGCCAAGGATCTAGACCGACGAGGTATGACGAGCAGTACTTC.

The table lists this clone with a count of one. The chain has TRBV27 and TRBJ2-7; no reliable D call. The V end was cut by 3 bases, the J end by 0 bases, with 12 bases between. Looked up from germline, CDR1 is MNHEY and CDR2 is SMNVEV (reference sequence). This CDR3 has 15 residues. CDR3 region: CASSFDLRTSYEQYF. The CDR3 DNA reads TGTGCCAGCAGTTTCGACCTACGGACCTCCTACGAGCAGTACTTC.

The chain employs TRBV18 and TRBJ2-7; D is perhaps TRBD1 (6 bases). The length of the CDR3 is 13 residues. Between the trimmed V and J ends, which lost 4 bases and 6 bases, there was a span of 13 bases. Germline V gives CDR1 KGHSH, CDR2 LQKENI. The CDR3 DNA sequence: TGTGCCAGCTCACGAACCGGGACATCCGAGCAGTACTTC. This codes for CASSRTGTSEQYF.

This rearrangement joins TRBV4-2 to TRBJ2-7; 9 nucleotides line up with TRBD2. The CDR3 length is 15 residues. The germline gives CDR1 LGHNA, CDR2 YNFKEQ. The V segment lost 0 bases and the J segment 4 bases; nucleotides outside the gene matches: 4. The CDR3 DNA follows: TGTGCCAGCAGCCAAGAATGGCTAGCGGGATACGAGCAGTACGTC. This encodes CASSQEWLAGYEQYV.

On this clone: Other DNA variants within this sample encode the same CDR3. The CDR3 nucleotides read TGCGCCAGCAGCCGGGACAGCGGAGGAGAGACCCAGTACTTC. It is translated as CASSRDSGGETQYF. The chain uses TRBV5-1 and TRBJ2-5, with 7 bases aligning to TRBD1. The CDR3 runs 14 residues. Germline V gene lookup returns CDR1 SGHRS and CDR2 YFSETQ. V was pared by 4 bases and J by 4 bases, with 7 bases of the junction left unmatched.

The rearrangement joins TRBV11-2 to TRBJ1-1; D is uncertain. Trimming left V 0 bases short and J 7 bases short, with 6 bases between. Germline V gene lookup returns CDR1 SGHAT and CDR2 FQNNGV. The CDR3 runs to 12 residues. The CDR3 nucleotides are TGTGCCAGCAGCTTAGATAGAGGTGAAGCTTTCTTT. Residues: CASSLDRGEAFF.

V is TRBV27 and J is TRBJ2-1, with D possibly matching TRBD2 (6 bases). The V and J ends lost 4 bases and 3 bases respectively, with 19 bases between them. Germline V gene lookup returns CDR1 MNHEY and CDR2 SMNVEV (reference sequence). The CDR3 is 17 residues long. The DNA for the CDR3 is TGTGCCAGCAGTTATAATTCCGGGAGACCGGTCTACAATGAGCAGTTCTTC. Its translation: CASSYNSGRPVYNEQFF.

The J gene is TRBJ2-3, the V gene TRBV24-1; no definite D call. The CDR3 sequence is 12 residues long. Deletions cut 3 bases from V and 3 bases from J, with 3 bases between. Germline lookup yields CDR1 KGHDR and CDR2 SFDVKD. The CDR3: CATSDVTDTQYF. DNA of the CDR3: TGTGCCACCAGTGATGTAACAGATACGCAGTATTTT.

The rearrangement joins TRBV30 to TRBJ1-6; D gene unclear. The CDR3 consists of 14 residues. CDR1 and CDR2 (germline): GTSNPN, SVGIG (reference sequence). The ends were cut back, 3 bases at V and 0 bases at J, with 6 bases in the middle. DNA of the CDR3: TGTGCCTGGAGCGAAGTCTCCTATAATTCACCCCTCCACTTT. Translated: CAWSEVSYNSPLHF. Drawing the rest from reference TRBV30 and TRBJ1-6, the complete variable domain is SQTIHQWPATLVQPVGSPLSLECTVEGTSNPNLYWYRQAAGRGLQLLFYSVGIGQISSEVPQNLSASRPQDRQFILSSKKLLLSDSGFYLCAWSEVSYNSPLHFGNGTRLTVT.

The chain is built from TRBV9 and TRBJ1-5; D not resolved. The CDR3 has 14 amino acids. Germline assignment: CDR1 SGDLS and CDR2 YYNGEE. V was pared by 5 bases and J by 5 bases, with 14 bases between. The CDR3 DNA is TGTGCCAGCAGGGAGAGGAGGGTTGATCAGCCCCAGCATTTT. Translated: CASRERRVDQPQHF.